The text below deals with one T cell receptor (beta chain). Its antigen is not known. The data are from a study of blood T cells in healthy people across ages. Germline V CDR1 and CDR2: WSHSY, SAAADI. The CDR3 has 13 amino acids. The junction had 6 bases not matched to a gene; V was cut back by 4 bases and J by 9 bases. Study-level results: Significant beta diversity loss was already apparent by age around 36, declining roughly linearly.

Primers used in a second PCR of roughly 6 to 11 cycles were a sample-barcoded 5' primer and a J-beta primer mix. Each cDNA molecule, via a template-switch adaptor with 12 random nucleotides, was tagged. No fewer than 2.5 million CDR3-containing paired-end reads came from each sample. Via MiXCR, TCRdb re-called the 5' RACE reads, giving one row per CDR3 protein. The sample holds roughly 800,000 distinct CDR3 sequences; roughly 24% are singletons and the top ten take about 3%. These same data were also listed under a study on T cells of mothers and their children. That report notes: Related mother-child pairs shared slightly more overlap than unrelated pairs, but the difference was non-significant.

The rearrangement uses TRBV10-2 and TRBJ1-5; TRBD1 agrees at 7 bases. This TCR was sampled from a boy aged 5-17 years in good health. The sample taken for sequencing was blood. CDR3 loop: CASSVAGGRPQHF. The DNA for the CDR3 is TGCGCCAGCAGTGTCGCAGGGGGTAGGCCCCAGCATTTT.